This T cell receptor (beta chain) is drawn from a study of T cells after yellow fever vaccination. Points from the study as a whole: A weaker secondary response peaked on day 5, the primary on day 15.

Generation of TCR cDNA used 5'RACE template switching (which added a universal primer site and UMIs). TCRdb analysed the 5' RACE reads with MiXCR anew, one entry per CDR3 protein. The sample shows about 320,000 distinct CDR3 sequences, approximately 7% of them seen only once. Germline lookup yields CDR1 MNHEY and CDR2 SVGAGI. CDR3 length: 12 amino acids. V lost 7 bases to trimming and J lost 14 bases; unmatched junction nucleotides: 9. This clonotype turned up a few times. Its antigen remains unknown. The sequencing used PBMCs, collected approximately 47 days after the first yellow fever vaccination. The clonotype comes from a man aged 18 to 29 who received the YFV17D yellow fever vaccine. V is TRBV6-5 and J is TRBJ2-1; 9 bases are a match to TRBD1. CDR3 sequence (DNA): TGTGCCAGCAACAAAGACAGGGGGTACGAGTTCTTC. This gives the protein CASNKDRGYEFF.